This T cell receptor beta chain was identified during a study of cytomegalovirus exposure and HLA in healthy donors. The overall study: In an earlier analysis, approximately 120 million unique TCR beta sequences were found from 150 million to 200 million T cells. Whole-study findings and limits: The study put 160 or so TCR beta chains on its list as cytomegalovirus-associated. Indistinguishability led to the exclusion of some V segments, TRBV6-2 and TRBV6-3 included.

Germline lookup yields CDR1 MNHEY and CDR2 SVGAGI. CDR3 length: 14 residues. V was pared by 7 bases and J by 4 bases, with 6 bases of the junction left unmatched. As regards this clone: Its antigen is not known.

Those who donated were healthy bone marrow donors. The PCR had 60 Vbeta and 13 Jbeta primers. Produced via immunoSEQ multiplex PCR; TCRdb's table is partial and in-frame only. The sample includes over 30,000 clones. This clonotype was obtained from a man in his forties or fifties in good health and CMV-seronegative. The chain couples TRBV6-5 to TRBJ1-1, with 10 bases matching TRBD1. Material for sequencing was PBMCs. Here the CDR3 DNA reads TGTGCCAGCATTAGGACAGGGGGATTCACTGAAGCTTTCTTT. This encodes CASIRTGGFTEAFF.